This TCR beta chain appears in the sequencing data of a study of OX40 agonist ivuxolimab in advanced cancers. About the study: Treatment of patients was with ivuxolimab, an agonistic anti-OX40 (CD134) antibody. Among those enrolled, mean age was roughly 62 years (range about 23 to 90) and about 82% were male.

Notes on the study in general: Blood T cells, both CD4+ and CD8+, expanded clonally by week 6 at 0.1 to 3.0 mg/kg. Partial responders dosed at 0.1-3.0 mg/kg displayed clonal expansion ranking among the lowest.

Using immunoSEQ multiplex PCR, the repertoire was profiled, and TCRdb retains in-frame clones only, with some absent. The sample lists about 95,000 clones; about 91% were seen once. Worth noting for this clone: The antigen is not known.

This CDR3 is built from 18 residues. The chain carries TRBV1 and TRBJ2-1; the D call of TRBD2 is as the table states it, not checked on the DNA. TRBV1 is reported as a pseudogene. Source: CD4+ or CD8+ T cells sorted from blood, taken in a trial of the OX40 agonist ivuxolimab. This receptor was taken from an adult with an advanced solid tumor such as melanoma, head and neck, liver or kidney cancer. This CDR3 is CTSSRTGTSGREYNEQFF. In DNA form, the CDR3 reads TGCACCAGCAGCCGAACCGGGACTAGCGGGAGAGAATACAATGAGCAGTTCTTC.